This T cell receptor (beta chain) comes out of a study of neurological immune-mediated disorders. PBMCs numbering 2 million and stored at -80 C yielded the unsorted libraries. This CDR3 contains 15 residues. CDR1 is SGHDN, CDR2 FVKESK, per germline. V was pared by 3 bases and J by 4 bases, with 13 bases between. The authors obtained over 170 million TCR-beta sequences from 15-18 subjects per sequencing run. TCRdb re-derived calls from the 5' RACE reads in MiXCR, one entry per CDR3 protein. This sample yields approximately 74,000 distinct CDR3 sequences, of which around 9.9% are seen a single time; around 1.7% belongs to the top ten. Broader study findings: The level of TCR clonal expansion was highest in patients with HTLV-1-associated myelopathy and lowest in multiple sclerosis, where it fell below the level seen in healthy controls.

This clonotype appeared many times. Its antigen remains unknown. The clonotype comes from a man aged 50 to 60 in good health. The chain has TRBV14 and TRBJ2-1, with a weak D call TRBD1 (6 bases). Sequencing was performed on PBMCs. CDR3 DNA sequence: TGTGCCAGCAGCCACATGGGGGCCCCTTACAATGAGCAGTTCTTC. Its protein is CASSHMGAPYNEQFF.